The 23 T cell receptor beta chains below all came from one sample that was sequenced in a study of shared clonotypes between healthy human individuals. Some clones are missing from TCRdb's copy, which holds only in-frame ones; the method was immunoSEQ multiplex PCR. The data hold about a million clones, with around 77% observed a single time. Sequencing was performed on memory CD4+ T cells from PBMCs. Subset described: CD45RA-negative fraction. The receptors were sampled from a man aged 18 to 35 in good health. Some clones in this sample may be carry-over from other donors' samples.

The chain carries TRBV15 and TRBJ2-1, with a tentative D call TRBD2 (6 bases). Germline CDR1 LNHNV, CDR2 YYDKDF (reference sequence). The CDR3 contains 15 residues. The V and J ends lost 0 bases and 8 bases respectively, with 14 bases between them. The CDR3: CATSRDLGGEYEQFF. The CDR3 DNA reads as TGTGCCACCAGCAGAGATCTTGGAGGGGAGTATGAGCAGTTCTTC.

The chain combines TRBV11-3 with TRBJ1-2; 7 nucleotides match TRBD1. This CDR3 contains 13 residues. Germline loops: CDR1 SGHNT, CDR2 YENEEA. The junction had 8 bases not matched to a gene; V was cut back by 7 bases and J by 6 bases. As DNA, the CDR3 is TGTGCCAGCATCAAGACAGGGCGGCATGGCTACACCTTC. This gives the protein CASIKTGRHGYTF.

As for this clone: A much larger clone lies one base from this, so it may be a read error. This rearrangement joins TRBV30 to TRBJ1-2; D gene unclear. This CDR3 comprises 15 residues. Deletions cut 1 base from V and 2 bases from J, with 14 bases between. In germline, CDR1 is GTSNPN, CDR2 SVGIG (reference sequence). CDR3 loop: CAWSEVRSKNYGYTF. CDR3 coding DNA: TGTGCCTGGAGTGAGGTCAGGAGCAAGAACTATGGCTACACCTTC.

The V gene is TRBV2, the J gene TRBJ1-1; 7 bases match TRBD1. The junction had 9 bases not matched to a gene; V was cut back by 7 bases and J by 4 bases. Germline V gene data show CDR1 as SNHLY and CDR2 as FYNNEI. CDR3 length equals 14 residues. The CDR3: CASTVDPGGTEAFF. The CDR3 DNA reads as TGTGCCAGCACTGTTGATCCAGGGGGCACTGAAGCTTTCTTT.

The chain has TRBV7-2 and TRBJ2-5, with D possibly TRBD2 on 6 matching bases. From germline, CDR1 is SGHTA and CDR2 FQGNSA. Trimming removed 6 bases from V and 5 bases from J, with 13 bases in between. The CDR3 has 13 residues. The CDR3 region is CASSPGAVETQYF. The CDR3, as DNA: TGTGCCAGCAGTCCGGGAGCGGTTGAGACCCAGTACTTC.

The chain is built from TRBV7-9 and TRBJ2-5; 12 bases line up with TRBD1. V lost 5 bases to trimming and J lost 5 bases; unmatched junction nucleotides: 6. Germline CDR1 and CDR2: SEHNR and FQNEAQ (reference sequence). The CDR3 has 15 residues. CDR3 sequence (DNA): TGTGCCAGCAGCACCGGGACAGGGGGCTTCGAGACCCAGTACTTC. Translation gives CASSTGTGGFETQYF.

The rearrangement links TRBV29-1 to TRBJ2-5; 9 bases agree with TRBD2. The J call could be wrong; TRBJ2-7 is a better fit for the DNA end. The germline CDR1 and CDR2 sequences are SQVTM and ANQGSEA. The length of the CDR3 is 13 residues. The CDR3 sequence is CSVGAGGPYEQYF. CDR3 sequence (DNA): TGCAGCGTCGGTGCGGGAGGGCCGTACGAGCAGTACTTC.

The rearrangement uses TRBV7-9 and TRBJ1-1; 7 bases map to TRBD1. The CDR3 runs 18 residues. Per germline, CDR1 SEHNR and CDR2 FQNEAQ (reference sequence). The V gene end was trimmed by 1 base and the J gene end by 6 bases; junction bases not matched to a gene: 17. The DNA for the CDR3 is TGTGCCAGCAGCTTAGTTCCCCGGCGACAGGGCGCTAGGGCTGAAGCTTTCTTT. Encoded protein: CASSLVPRRQGARAEAFF.

V is TRBV5-4 and J is TRBJ2-7; D not resolved. Per the germline V gene, CDR1 is SGHNT and CDR2 is YYREEE (reference sequence). Trimming took 3 bases from V and 6 from J, leaving 16 bases between them. The length of the CDR3 is 14 residues. CDR3 in amino acids: CASSSQSLEGEQYF. The CDR3 DNA sequence: TGTGCCAGCAGCTCCCAAAGTCTGGAAGGCGAGCAGTACTTC.

This clone has only a few counts. The chain employs TRBV4-3 and TRBJ2-7; 12 nucleotides align to TRBD2. Trimming removed 2 bases from V and 6 bases from J; junction bases left unmatched: 5. Germline CDR1 LGHNA, CDR2 YSLEER. The CDR3 loop spans 15 amino acids. This CDR3 reads CASSQTGTSGLEQYF. The DNA for the CDR3 is TGCGCCAGCAGCCAAACCGGGACTAGCGGGCTCGAGCAGTACTTC.

This clone has a count of ten or more. The chain employs TRBV2 and TRBJ1-1; TRBD1 agrees at 8 bases. The CDR3 runs 14 residues. After removal of 8 bases from V and 11 bases from J, the junction contained 16 bases not matched to a gene. Looked up from germline, CDR1 is SNHLY and CDR2 is FYNNEI. CDR3 protein: CASGTQGADLSAFF. The CDR3 coding sequence is TGTGCCAGCGGCACCCAGGGGGCCGACCTTTCGGCTTTCTTT.

This chain connects TRBV7-9 to TRBJ1-1; unclear D gene. Trimming left V 3 bases short and J 8 bases short, with 16 bases between. The CDR3 consists of 14 residues. The germline V gene encodes CDR1 SEHNR and CDR2 FQNEAQ (reference sequence). CDR3 bases: TGTGCCAGCAGCTTTTCCCGCGGTGAGGACGAAGCTTTCTTT. This gives the protein CASSFSRGEDEAFF.

J is TRBJ2-7 and V is TRBV18; D is uncertain. Germline values: CDR1 KGHSH, CDR2 LQKENI. CDR3 size: 16 residues. Trimming took off 4 bases at V and 0 bases at J, with 16 bases between the two ends. The CDR3 nucleotides read TGTGCCAGCTCACACGGACCCAAGGGAAGCTCCTACGAGCAGTACTTC. Its protein product is CASSHGPKGSSYEQYF.

This chain links TRBV5-4 with TRBJ2-7, with a possible D match to TRBD1 (6 bases). The germline V and J ends were trimmed by 4 bases and 2 bases, with 16 bases remaining between them. There are 15 residues in the CDR3. Per the germline V gene, CDR1 is SGHNT and CDR2 is YYREEE (reference sequence). This CDR3 reads CASSASTGPTYEQYF. CDR3 in DNA: TGTGCCAGCAGCGCAAGTACAGGGCCCACCTACGAGCAGTACTTC.

Only one count was recorded for this clone. The chain couples TRBV27 to TRBJ1-1, with 9 bases that match TRBD1. The CDR3 totals 14 residues. The V segment lost 6 bases and the J segment 12 bases; nucleotides outside the gene matches: 14. Germline loops: CDR1 MNHEY, CDR2 SMNVEV (reference sequence). CDR3 in DNA: TGTGCCAGCAGGTCCTACCCCGGGACAGGGATGACTTTCTTT. It codes for CASRSYPGTGMTFF.

The chain couples TRBV29-1 to TRBJ2-5; no clear D gene. Germline V gene sequence: CDR1 SQVTM, CDR2 ANQGSEA. V was shortened by 4 bases and J by 3 bases, with 12 bases between the two germline ends. This CDR3 is built from 13 residues. CDR3 in amino acids: CSVGLLAEETQYF. CDR3 DNA: TGCAGCGTTGGATTGTTGGCCGAAGAGACCCAGTACTTC.

The V gene is TRBV28, the J gene TRBJ1-2; D uncertain. CDR1 is MDHEN and CDR2 is SYDVKM in the germline V gene. Trimming left V 10 bases short and J 1 base short, with 28 bases between. CDR3 length equals 18 residues. DNA of the CDR3: TGTGCCACTAACCCACAGCCACGCCGGATTGGATATAACTATGGCTACACCTTC. Translated, it gives CATNPQPRRIGYNYGYTF.

This clone has only one observation. This specimen includes other DNA sequences encoding the same CDR3. V and J are TRBV4-1 and TRBJ1-3; D ambiguous. Trimming took 2 bases from V and 4 from J, leaving 12 bases between them. The germline gives CDR1 MGHRA, CDR2 YSYEKL. This CDR3 is built from 15 residues. In nucleotides, the CDR3 is TGCGCCAGCAGCCAACAGGCGCACAGCGGAAACACCATATATTTT. Translating gives CASSQQAHSGNTIYF.

The chain joins TRBV30 to TRBJ1-3, with 7 bases that match TRBD1. After removal of 3 bases from V and 1 base from J, the junction contained 0 bases not matched to a gene. The V gene's germline CDR1 is GTSNPN and CDR2 SVGIG (reference sequence). This CDR3 has 13 amino acids. CDR3 sequence: CAWRQGSGNTIYF. CDR3 nucleotide sequence: TGTGCCTGGAGACAGGGGTCTGGAAACACCATATATTTT.

This clone was recorded only once. The V and J genes are TRBV9 and TRBJ2-1, with 11 bases lining up with TRBD2. V lost 0 bases and J lost 8; bases outside the gene matches: 4. Germline assignment: CDR1 SGDLS and CDR2 YYNGEE. This CDR3 has 15 amino acids. CDR3 residues: CASSVDGLAGYEQFF. The CDR3 DNA is TGTGCCAGCAGCGTAGACGGACTAGCGGGTTATGAGCAGTTCTTC.

This clone was seen only once. V is TRBV28 and J is TRBJ2-7; perhaps TRBD2 as D (6 bases). Deletions cut 4 bases from V and 0 bases from J, with 13 bases between. CDR1 is MDHEN, CDR2 SYDVKM, per germline. CDR3 length equals 15 residues. The CDR3 sequence: CASSSSSVRSYEQYF. The CDR3 nucleotides read TGTGCCAGCAGTTCTTCTAGCGTTCGCTCCTACGAGCAGTACTTC.

This clone has a single count. The rearrangement joins TRBV5-4 to TRBJ2-3; TRBD2 agrees at 10 bases. The CDR3 is 15 residues long. After removal of 4 bases from V and 6 bases from J, the junction contained 8 bases not matched to a gene. The germline gives CDR1 SGHNT, CDR2 YYREEE (reference sequence). The CDR3 DNA sequence: TGTGCCAGCAGCGCGCTAGCGGGAGCCGACGATACGCAGTATTTT. Its protein is CASSALAGADDTQYF.

A single count supports this clone. The J gene is TRBJ2-1, the V gene TRBV4-1, with 9 positions matching TRBD1. With V trimmed by 4 bases and J by 5 bases, 6 bases remained unmatched. The germline gives CDR1 MGHRA, CDR2 YSYEKL. This CDR3 contains 15 residues. The CDR3 sequence is CASSPQGAPDNEQFF. The DNA for the CDR3 is TGCGCCAGCAGCCCACAGGGGGCGCCGGACAATGAGCAGTTCTTC.